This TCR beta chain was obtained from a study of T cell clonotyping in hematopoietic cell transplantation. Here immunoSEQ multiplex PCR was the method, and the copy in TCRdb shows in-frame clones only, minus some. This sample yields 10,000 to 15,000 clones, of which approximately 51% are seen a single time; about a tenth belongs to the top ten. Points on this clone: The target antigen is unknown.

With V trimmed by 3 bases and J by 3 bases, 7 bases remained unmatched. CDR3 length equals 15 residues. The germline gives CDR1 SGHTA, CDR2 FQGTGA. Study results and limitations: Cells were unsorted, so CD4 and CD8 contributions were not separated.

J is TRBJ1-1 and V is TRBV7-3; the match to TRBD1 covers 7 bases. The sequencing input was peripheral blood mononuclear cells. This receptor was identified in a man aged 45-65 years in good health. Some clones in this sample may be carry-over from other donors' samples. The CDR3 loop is CASSFPTGRDTEAFF. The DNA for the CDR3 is TGTGCCAGCAGCTTCCCGACAGGGCGAGACACTGAAGCTTTCTTT.